A single sample gave rise to the 14 T cell receptor beta chains below, sequenced in a study of CD8 T cells in ankylosing spondylitis. Study-level findings and limits: Ankylosing spondylitis blood appeared to carry a characteristic TCR beta motif of several highly homologous variants.

TCRdb fed the 5' RACE reads into MiXCR, producing one record per CDR3 protein. The sample carries 700,000 to 1,000,000 distinct CDR3 sequences, roughly 10% recorded once. The antigens for these receptors are not known. Sample: blood, either unsorted or a sorted T cell fraction (not recorded which). These receptors came from a male donor with ankylosing spondylitis.

The rearrangement uses TRBV6-1 and TRBJ2-7; D is unresolved. Germline V gene sequence: CDR1 MNHNS, CDR2 SASEGT. The CDR3 totals 14 residues. V shed 4 bases and J shed 2 bases, with 12 bases lying between them. CDR3 sequence reads: CASSVHSDTYEQYF. CDR3 DNA sequence: TGTGCCAGCAGTGTCCACAGCGATACCTACGAGCAGTACTTC.

This clonotype was seen a few times. The chain joins TRBV6-1 to TRBJ2-3; TRBD2 agrees at 7 bases. The CDR3 is 17 residues long. V lost 0 bases to trimming and J lost 0 bases; unmatched junction nucleotides: 6. In germline, CDR1 is MNHNS, CDR2 SASEGT. CDR3 DNA: TGTGCCAGCAGTGAAGCGCTTGGGGGGGGTAGCACAGATACGCAGTATTTT. Translated: CASSEALGGGSTDTQYF.

This clonotype was seen a few times. V usage is TRBV5-1 and J usage is TRBJ1-1; D not certain. Trimming pared 3 bases from V and 11 bases from J, leaving 17 bases between. The CDR3 extends over 13 amino acids. Germline V gene data show CDR1 as SGHRS and CDR2 as YFSETQ. CDR3 protein: CASSSRYKAEAFF. DNA for the CDR3: TGCGCCAGCAGCTCGAGATACAAAGCCGAGGCTTTCTTT.

The sample holds a few counts of this clonotype. The chain carries TRBV5-1 and TRBJ2-3; a weak D match, TRBD1 (5 bases). CDR3 length: 15 amino acids. In germline, CDR1 is SGHRS, CDR2 YFSETQ. Trimming cost V 0 bases and J 2 bases, with 10 bases left between them. The CDR3 sequence: CASSLVQGNTDTQYF. CDR3 in DNA: TGCGCCAGCAGCTTGGTCCAGGGTAACACAGATACGCAGTATTTT.

The chain joins TRBV4-3 to TRBJ2-3, with 13 positions matching TRBD2. The CDR3 extends over 17 amino acids. The germline gives CDR1 LGHNA, CDR2 YSLEER. Unmatched junction bases numbered 5, after V lost 2 bases and J lost 3 bases. The CDR3 nucleotides read TGCGCCAGCAGCCAAACTACTAGCGGGAGGGGGACAGATACGCAGTATTTT. It codes for CASSQTTSGRGTDTQYF.

This sequence joins TRBV7-2 and TRBJ2-5; no clear D gene. The CDR3 consists of 13 residues. The germline V and J ends were trimmed by 5 bases and 3 bases, with 10 bases remaining between them. CDR1 is SGHTA and CDR2 is FQGNSA in the germline V gene. This chain's CDR3 is CASSAGPKETQYF. The CDR3 DNA sequence: TGTGCCAGCAGCGCCGGCCCGAAAGAGACCCAGTACTTC.

This chain links TRBV18 with TRBJ2-5; D remains ambiguous. V lost 0 bases, J lost 5 bases, and 7 bases lay in between. The CDR3 loop spans 13 amino acids. Looked up from germline, CDR1 is KGHSH and CDR2 is LQKENI. In DNA form, the CDR3 reads TGTGCCAGCTCACCACCCGGGTTTGAGACCCAGTACTTC. This gives the protein CASSPPGFETQYF.

This clonotype was detected many times. This CDR3 reads CSAAAGNEQFF. CDR3 coding DNA: TGCAGTGCCGCAGCAGGGAATGAGCAGTTCTTC. J is TRBJ2-1 and V is TRBV20-1; maybe TRBD1 (5 bases). Trimming removed 6 bases at V and 7 bases at J, with 10 bases between. The germline V gene has CDR1 DFQATT and CDR2 SNEGSKA (reference sequence). The CDR3 runs 11 residues.

This clonotype was counted a few times. This chain uses TRBV20-1 with TRBJ2-7; 13 positions agree with TRBD2. The CDR3 contains 13 residues. Trimming at V came to 5 bases and at J to 6 bases, leaving 4 bases not matched to a gene. Germline loops: CDR1 DFQATT, CDR2 SNEGSKA (reference sequence). The CDR3 reads CSAPGTSGVEQYF. The DNA for the CDR3 is TGCAGTGCTCCCGGGACTAGCGGGGTCGAGCAGTACTTC.

This clonotype was seen only a few times. One end of the junction does not line up with germline, which may come from a read error. The chain links TRBV7-2 to TRBJ2-7; possibly TRBD1 for D (6 bases). The CDR3 consists of 14 residues. CDR1 and CDR2 from the germline V gene are SGHTA and FQGNSA. CDR3 amino acids: CASNLGQSSYEQYF. CDR3 in DNA: TGTGCCAGCAACTTAGGACAGAGCTCCTACGAGCAGTACTTC. Combining the CDR3 with reference TRBV7-2 and TRBJ2-7 gives the whole variable domain GAGVSQSPSNKVTEKGKDVELRCDPISGHTALYWYRQSLGQGLEFLIYFQGNSAPDKSGLPSDRFSAERTGGSVSTLTIQRTQQEDSAVYLCASNLGQSSYEQYFGPGTRLTVT.

The chain couples TRBV5-1 to TRBJ2-5, with 7 bases fitting TRBD1. CDR3 length equals 16 residues. CDR1 and CDR2 (germline): SGHRS, YFSETQ. V was pared by 3 bases and J by 1 base, with 9 bases of the junction left unmatched. This chain's CDR3 is CASSSIPGQIQETQYF. In DNA form, the CDR3 reads TGCGCCAGCAGCTCTATACCGGGACAGATCCAAGAGACCCAGTACTTC.

DNA for the CDR3: TGCAGTGCTAGAGATCGAGGTAGGGGGAAGCAGTTCTTC. Translating gives CSARDRGRGKQFF. This sequence joins TRBV20-1 and TRBJ2-1; weak D call: TRBD1 (6 bases). CDR3 length equals 13 residues. V shed 0 bases and J shed 11 bases, with 14 bases lying between them. The germline gives CDR1 DFQATT, CDR2 SNEGSKA (reference sequence).

This clonotype was found a few times. CDR3 DNA: TGTGCCAGCAGCCCCACTCCCACAGATACGCAGTATTTT. Residues: CASSPTPTDTQYF. This rearrangement joins TRBV7-3 to TRBJ2-3, with D unclear. Trimming shortened V by 5 bases and J by 2 bases, and 8 bases separated the two germline ends. This CDR3 is built from 13 residues. Germline V gene data show CDR1 as SGHTA and CDR2 as FQGTGA.

This clonotype appeared a few times. J is TRBJ1-5 and V is TRBV20-1, with a tentative D call TRBD1 (6 bases). The germline gives CDR1 DFQATT, CDR2 SNEGSKA (reference sequence). This CDR3 has 15 residues. V lost 3 bases and J 5 bases, leaving 17 bases between the germline ends. CDR3: CSARNRVRGYQPQHF. The CDR3 DNA follows: TGCAGTGCTAGGAACAGGGTACGGGGGTATCAGCCCCAGCATTTT.